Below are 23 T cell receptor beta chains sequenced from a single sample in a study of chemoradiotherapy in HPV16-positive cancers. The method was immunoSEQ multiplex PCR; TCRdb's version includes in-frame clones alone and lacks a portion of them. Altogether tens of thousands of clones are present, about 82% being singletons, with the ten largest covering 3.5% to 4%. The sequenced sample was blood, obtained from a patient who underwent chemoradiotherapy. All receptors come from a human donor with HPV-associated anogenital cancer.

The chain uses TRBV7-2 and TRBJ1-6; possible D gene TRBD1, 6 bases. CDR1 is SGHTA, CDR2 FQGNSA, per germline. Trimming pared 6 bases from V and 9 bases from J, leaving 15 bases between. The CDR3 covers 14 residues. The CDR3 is CASSGRQETSPLHF. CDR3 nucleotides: TGTGCCAGCAGTGGGCGACAGGAGACTTCACCCCTCCACTTT. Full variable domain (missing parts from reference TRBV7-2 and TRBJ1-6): GAGVSQSPSNKVTEKGKDVELRCDPISGHTALYWYRQSLGQGLEFLIYFQGNSAPDKSGLPSDRFSAERTGGSVSTLTIQRTQQEDSAVYLCASSGRQETSPLHFGNGTRLTVT.

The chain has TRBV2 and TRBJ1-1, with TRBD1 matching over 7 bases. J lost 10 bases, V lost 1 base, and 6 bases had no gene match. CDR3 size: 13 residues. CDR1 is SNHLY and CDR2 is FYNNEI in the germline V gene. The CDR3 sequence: CASSEDRDSSAFF. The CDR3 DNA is TGTGCCAGCAGTGAAGACCGGGACAGTTCAGCTTTCTTT.

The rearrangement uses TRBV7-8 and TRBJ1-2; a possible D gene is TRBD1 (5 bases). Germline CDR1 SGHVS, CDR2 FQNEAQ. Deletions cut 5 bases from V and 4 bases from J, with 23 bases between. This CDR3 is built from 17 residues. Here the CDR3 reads CASSQGTEDLGTYGYTF. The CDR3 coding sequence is TGTGCCAGCAGCCAAGGGACGGAGGACCTTGGCACCTATGGCTACACCTTC.

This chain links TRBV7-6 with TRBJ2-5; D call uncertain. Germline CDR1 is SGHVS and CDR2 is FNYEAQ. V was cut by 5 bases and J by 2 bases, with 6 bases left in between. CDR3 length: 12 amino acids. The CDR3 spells CASSPAQETQYF. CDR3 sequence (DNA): TGTGCCAGCAGCCCGGCTCAAGAGACCCAGTACTTC.

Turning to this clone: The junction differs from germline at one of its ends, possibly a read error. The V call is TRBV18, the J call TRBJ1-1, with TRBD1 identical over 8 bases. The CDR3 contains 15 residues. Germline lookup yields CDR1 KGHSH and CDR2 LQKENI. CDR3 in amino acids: CASSPRTGRGTEAFF. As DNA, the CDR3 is TGTGCCAGCTCCCCACGGACAGGGCGAGGGACTGAAGCTTTCTTT.

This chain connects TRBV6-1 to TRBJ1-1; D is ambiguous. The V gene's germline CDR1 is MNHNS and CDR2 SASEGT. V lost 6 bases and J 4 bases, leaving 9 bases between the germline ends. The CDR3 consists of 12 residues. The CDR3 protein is CASSQTSTEAFF. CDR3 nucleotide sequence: TGTGCCAGCAGCCAGACTTCCACTGAAGCTTTCTTT.

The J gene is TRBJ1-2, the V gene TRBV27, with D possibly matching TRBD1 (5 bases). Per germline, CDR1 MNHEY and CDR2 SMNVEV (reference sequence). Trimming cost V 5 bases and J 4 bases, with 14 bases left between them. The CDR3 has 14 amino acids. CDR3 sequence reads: CASSRGNRVYGYTF. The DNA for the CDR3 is TGTGCCAGCAGTCGGGGCAATAGGGTCTATGGCTACACCTTC.

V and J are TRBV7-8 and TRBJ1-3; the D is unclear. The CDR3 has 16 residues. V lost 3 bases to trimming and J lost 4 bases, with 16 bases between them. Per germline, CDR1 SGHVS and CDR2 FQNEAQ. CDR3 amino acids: CASSFGATSLGNTIYF. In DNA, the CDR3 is TGTGCCAGCAGCTTTGGAGCCACTTCTCTGGGAAACACCATATATTTT.

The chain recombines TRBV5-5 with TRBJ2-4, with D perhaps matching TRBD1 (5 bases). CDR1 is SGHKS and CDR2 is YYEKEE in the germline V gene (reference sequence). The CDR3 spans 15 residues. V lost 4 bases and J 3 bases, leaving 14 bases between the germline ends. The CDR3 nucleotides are TGTGCCAGCAGCCTAACAGGATCCGTCAAAAACATTCAGTACTTC. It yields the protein CASSLTGSVKNIQYF.

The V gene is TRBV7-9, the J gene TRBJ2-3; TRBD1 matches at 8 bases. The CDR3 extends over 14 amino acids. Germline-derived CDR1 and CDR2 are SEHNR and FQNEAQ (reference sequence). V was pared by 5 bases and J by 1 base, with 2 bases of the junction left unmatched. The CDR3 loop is CASSPGGGTDTQYF. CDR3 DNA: TGTGCCAGCAGCCCAGGGGGCGGCACAGATACGCAGTATTTT.

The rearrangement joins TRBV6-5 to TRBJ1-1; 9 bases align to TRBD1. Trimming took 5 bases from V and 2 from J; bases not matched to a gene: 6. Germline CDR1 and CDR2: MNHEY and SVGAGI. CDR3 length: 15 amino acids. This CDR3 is CASSLGQGENTEAFF. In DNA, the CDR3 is TGTGCCAGCAGTCTGGGACAGGGAGAAAACACTGAAGCTTTCTTT.

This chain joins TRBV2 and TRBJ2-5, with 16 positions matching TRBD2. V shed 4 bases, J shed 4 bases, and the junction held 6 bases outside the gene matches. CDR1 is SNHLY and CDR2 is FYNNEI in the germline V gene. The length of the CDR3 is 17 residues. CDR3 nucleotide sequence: TGTGCCAGCAGTGCCGGGACTAGCGGGGGGGCCACAGAGACCCAGTACTTC. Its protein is CASSAGTSGGATETQYF.

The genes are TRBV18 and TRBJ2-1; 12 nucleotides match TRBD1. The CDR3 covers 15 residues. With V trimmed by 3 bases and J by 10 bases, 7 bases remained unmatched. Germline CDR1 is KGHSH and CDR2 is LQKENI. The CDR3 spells CASSPPGQGAREQFF. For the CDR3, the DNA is TGTGCCAGCTCACCTCCGGGACAGGGGGCGAGGGAGCAGTTCTTC.

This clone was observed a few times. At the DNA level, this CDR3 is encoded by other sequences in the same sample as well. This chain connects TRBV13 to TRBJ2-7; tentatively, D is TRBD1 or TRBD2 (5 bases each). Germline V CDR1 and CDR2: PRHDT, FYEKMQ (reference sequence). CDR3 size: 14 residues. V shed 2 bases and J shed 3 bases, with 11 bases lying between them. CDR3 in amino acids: CASSLPGQDYEQYF. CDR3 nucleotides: TGTGCCAGCAGCTTACCGGGGCAAGACTACGAGCAGTACTTC.

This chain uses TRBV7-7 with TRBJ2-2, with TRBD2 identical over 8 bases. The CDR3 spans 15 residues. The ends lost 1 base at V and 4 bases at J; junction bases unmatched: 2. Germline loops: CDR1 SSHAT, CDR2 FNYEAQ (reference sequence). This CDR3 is CASSLGLAGTGELFF. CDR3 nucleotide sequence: TGTGCCAGCAGCTTAGGGCTAGCGGGCACCGGGGAGCTGTTTTTT.

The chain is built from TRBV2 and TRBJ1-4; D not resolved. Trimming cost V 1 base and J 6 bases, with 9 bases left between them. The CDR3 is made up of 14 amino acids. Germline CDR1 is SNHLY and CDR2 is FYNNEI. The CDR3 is CASSEDSQDEKLFF. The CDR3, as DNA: TGTGCCAGCAGTGAAGACAGCCAAGATGAAAAACTGTTTTTT.

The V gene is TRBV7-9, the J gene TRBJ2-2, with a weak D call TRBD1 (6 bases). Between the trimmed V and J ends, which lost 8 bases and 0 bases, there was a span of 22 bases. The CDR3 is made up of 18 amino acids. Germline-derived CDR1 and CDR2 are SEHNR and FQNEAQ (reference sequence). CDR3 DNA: TGTGCCAGCCACCGACGCCGTCCAGGGGCGACGAACACCGGGGAGCTGTTTTTT. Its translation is CASHRRRPGATNTGELFF. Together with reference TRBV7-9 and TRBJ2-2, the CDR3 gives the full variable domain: DTGVSQNPRHKITKRGQNVTFRCDPISEHNRLYWYRQTLGQGPEFLTYFQNEAQLEKSRLLSDRFSAERPKGSFSTLEIQRTEQGDSAMYLCASHRRRPGATNTGELFFGEGSRLTVL.

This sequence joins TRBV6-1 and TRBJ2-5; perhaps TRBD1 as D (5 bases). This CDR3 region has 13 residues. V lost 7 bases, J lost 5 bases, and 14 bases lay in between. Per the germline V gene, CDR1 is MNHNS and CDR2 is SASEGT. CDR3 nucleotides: TGTGCCAGCACCGCGGTGGGGCTGGAGACCCAGTACTTC. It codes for CASTAVGLETQYF.

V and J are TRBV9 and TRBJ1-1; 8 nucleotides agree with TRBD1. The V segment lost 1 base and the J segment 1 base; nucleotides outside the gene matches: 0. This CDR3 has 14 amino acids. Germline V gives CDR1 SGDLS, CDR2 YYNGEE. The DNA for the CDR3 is TGTGCCAGCAGCGTACAGGGGGCGAACACTGAAGCTTTCTTT. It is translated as CASSVQGANTEAFF.

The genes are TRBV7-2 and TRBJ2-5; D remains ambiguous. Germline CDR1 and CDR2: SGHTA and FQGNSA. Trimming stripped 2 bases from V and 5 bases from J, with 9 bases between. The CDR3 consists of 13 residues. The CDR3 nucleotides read TGTGCCAGCAGCTTAAGTCCCGGTGAGACCCAGTACTTC. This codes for CASSLSPGETQYF.

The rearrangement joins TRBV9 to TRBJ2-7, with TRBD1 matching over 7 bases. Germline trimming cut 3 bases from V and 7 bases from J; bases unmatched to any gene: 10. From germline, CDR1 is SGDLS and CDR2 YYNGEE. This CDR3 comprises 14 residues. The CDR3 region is CASSAGGTLREQYF. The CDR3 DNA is TGTGCCAGCAGCGCAGGGGGTACGTTACGGGAGCAGTACTTC.

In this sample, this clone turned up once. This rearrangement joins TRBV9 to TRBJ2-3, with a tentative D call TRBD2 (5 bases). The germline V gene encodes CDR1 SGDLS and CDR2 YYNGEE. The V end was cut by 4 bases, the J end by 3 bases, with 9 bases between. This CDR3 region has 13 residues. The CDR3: CASSFRGTDTQYF. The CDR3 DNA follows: TGTGCCAGCAGCTTTAGAGGGACAGATACGCAGTATTTT.

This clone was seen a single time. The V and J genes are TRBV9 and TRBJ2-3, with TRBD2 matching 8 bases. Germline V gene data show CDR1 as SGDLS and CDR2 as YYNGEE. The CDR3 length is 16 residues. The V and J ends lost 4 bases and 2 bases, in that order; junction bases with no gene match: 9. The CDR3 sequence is CASSFRIAGNTDTQYF. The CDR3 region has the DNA TGTGCCAGCAGCTTCCGAATAGCGGGAAACACAGATACGCAGTATTTT.